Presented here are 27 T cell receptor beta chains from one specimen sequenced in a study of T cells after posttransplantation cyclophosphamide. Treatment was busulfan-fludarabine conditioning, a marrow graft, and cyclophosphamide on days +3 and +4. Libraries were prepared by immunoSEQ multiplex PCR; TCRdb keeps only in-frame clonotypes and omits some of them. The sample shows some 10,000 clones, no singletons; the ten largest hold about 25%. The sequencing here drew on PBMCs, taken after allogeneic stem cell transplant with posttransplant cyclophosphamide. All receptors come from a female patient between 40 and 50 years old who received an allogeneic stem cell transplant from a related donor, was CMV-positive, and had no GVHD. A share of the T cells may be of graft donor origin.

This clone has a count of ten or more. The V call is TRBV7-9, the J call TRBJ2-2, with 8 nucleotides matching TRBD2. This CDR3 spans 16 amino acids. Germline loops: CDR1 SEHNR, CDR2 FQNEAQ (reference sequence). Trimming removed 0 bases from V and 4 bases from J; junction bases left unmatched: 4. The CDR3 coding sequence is TGTGCCAGCAGCTTAGCTCTAGCGGGCCGCACCGGGGAGCTGTTTTTT. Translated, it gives CASSLALAGRTGELFF.

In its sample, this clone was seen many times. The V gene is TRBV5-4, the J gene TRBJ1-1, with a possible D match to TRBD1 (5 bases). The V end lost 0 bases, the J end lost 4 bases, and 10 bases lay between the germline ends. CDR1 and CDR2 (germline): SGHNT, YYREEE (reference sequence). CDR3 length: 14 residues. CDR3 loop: CASSLEWGGTEAFF. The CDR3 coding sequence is TGTGCCAGCAGCTTGGAATGGGGGGGCACTGAAGCTTTCTTT.

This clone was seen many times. CDR3 DNA: TGTGCCAGCAGCAACAGACCCAATGAGCAGTTCTTC. Encoded protein: CASSNRPNEQFF. This rearrangement joins TRBV6-5 to TRBJ2-1; D gene uncertain. Between the trimmed V and J ends, which lost 6 bases and 6 bases, there was a span of 9 bases. The CDR3 is made up of 12 amino acids. Per germline, CDR1 MNHEY and CDR2 SVGAGI.

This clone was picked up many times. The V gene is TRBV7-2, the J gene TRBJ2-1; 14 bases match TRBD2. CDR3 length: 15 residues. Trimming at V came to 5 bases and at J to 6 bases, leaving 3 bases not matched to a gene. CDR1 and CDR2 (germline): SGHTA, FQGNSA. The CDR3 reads CASSLGLAGGNEQFF. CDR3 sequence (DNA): TGTGCCAGCAGCCTTGGACTAGCGGGGGGCAATGAGCAGTTCTTC.

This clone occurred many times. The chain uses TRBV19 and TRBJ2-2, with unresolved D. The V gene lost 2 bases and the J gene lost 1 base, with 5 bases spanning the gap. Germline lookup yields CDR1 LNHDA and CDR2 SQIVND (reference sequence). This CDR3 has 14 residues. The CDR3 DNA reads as TGTGCCAGTAGTATATTACAGAACACCGGGGAGCTGTTTTTT. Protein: CASSILQNTGELFF.

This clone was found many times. Here the CDR3 DNA reads TGTGCCAGCACCATAAAGGGCCTGGCCGAGCAGTACTTC. Translation gives CASTIKGLAEQYF. This sequence joins TRBV12-3 or TRBV12-4 and TRBJ2-7, with D uncertain. V dropped 7 bases and J dropped 6 bases, with 16 bases sitting between them. The CDR3 sequence is 13 residues long.

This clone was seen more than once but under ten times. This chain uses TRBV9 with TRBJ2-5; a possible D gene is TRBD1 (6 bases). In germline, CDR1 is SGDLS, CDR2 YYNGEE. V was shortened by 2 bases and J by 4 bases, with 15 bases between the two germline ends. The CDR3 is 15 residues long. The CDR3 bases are TGTGCCAGCAGCGTCTCGACAGGCCAGGTAGAGACCCAGTACTTC. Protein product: CASSVSTGQVETQYF.

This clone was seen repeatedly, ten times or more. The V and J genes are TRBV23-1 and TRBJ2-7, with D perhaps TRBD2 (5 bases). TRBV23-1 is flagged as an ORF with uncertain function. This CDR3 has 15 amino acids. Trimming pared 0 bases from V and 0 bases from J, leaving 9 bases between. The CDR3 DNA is TGCGCCAGCAGTCAATCGACCCGGGGCTCCTACGAGCAGTACTTC. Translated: CASSQSTRGSYEQYF.

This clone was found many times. CDR3 loop: CASNGANTEAFF. The DNA for the CDR3 is TGTGCCAGTAATGGGGCAAACACTGAAGCTTTCTTT. J is TRBJ1-1 and V is TRBV19, with a possible D match to TRBD1 (5 bases). Trimming pared 7 bases from V and 2 bases from J, leaving 8 bases between. Looked up from germline, CDR1 is LNHDA and CDR2 is SQIVND (reference sequence). The length of the CDR3 is 12 residues. Together with reference TRBV19 and TRBJ1-1, the CDR3 gives the full variable domain: DGGITQSPKYLFRKEGQNVTLSCEQNLNHDAMYWYRQDPGQGLRLIYYSQIVNDFQKGDIAEGYSVSREKKESFPLTVTSAQKNPTAFYLCASNGANTEAFFGQGTRLTVV.

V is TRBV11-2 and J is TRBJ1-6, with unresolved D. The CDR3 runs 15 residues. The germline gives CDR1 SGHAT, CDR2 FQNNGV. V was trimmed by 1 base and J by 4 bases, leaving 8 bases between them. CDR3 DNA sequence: TGTGCCAGCAGCTTAGGCAGTCATTATAATTCACCCCTCCACTTT. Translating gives CASSLGSHYNSPLHF.

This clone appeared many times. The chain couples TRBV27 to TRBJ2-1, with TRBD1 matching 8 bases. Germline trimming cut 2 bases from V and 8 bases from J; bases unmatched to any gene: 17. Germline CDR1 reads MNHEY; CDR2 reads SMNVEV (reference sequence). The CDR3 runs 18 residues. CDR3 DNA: TGTGCCAGCAGTTTAAGGTTGGACAGGGATGCCAATATCTATGAGCAGTTCTTC. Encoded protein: CASSLRLDRDANIYEQFF.

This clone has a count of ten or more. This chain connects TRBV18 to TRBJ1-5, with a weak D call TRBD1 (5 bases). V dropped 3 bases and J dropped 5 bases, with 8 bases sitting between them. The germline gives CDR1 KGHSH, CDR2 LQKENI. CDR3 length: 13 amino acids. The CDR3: CASSPTGDQPQHF. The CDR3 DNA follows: TGTGCCAGCTCACCTACAGGAGATCAGCCCCAGCATTTT.

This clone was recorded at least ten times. CDR3 DNA: TGTGCCAGCAGCTTGCCCCTGGGACAGGGGGCCTACAATGAGCAGTTCTTC. Translated, it gives CASSLPLGQGAYNEQFF. The chain recombines TRBV5-4 with TRBJ2-1, with TRBD1 matching 11 bases. The CDR3 runs to 17 residues. Losses at the gene ends were 1 base for V and 2 bases for J; bases not matched to a gene: 5. Germline CDR1 is SGHNT and CDR2 is YYREEE (reference sequence).

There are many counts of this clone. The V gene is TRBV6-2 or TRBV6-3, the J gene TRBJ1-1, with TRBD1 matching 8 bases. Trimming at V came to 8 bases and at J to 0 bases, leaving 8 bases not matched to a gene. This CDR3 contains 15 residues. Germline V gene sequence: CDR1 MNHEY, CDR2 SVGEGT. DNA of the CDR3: TGTGCCAGCGGCTTCAGGGGGCTTTTGAACACTGAAGCTTTCTTT. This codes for CASGFRGLLNTEAFF.

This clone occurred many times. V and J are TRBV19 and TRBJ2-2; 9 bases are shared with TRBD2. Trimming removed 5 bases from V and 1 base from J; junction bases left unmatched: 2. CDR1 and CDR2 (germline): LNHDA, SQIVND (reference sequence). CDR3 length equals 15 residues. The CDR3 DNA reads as TGTGCCAGTAGTTCGCGGGGGGGGAACACCGGGGAGCTGTTTTTT. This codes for CASSSRGGNTGELFF.

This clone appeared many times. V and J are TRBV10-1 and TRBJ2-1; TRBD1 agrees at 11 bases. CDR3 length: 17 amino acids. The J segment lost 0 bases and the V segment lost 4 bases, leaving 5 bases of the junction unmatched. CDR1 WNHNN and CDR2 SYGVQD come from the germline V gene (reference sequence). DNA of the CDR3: TGCGCCAGCAGTGGGACAGGGGGCGGTAGCTCCTACAATGAGCAGTTCTTC. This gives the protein CASSGTGGGSSYNEQFF.

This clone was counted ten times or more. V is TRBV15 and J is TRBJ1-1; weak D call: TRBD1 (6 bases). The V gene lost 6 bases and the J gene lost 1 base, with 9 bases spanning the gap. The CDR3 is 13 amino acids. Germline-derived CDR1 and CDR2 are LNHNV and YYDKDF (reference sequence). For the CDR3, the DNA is TGTGCCACCAGAAACAGGGCGAACACTGAAGCTTTCTTT. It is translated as CATRNRANTEAFF.

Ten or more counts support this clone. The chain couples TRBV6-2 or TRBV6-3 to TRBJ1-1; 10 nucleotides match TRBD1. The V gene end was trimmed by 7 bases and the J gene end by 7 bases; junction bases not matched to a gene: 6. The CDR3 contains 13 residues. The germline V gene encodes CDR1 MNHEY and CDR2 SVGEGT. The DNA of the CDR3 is TGTGCCAGCACCCCCGGGACAGGGGTTGAAGCTTTCTTT. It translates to CASTPGTGVEAFF.

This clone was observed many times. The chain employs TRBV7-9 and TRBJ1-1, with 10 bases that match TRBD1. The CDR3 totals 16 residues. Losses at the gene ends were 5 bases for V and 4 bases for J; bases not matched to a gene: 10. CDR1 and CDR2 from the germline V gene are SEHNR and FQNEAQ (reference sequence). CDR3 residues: CASSHLEWTGGTEAFF. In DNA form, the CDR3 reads TGTGCCAGCAGCCACTTAGAATGGACAGGGGGCACTGAAGCTTTCTTT.

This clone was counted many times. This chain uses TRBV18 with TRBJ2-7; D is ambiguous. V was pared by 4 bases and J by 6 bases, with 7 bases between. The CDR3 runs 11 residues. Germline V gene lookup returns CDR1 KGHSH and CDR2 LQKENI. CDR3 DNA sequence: TGTGCCAGCTCACAACGGTCCGAGCAGTACTTC. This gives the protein CASSQRSEQYF.

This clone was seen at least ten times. The CDR3 spells CASSLIQRSGANVLTF. CDR3 DNA: TGTGCCAGCAGTTTAATCCAGAGGTCTGGGGCCAACGTCCTGACTTTC. The chain is built from TRBV28 and TRBJ2-6; D is undetermined. The CDR3 totals 16 residues. Germline values: CDR1 MDHEN, CDR2 SYDVKM. V lost 2 bases, J lost 1 base, and 9 bases lay in between. Complete variable domain (other parts from reference TRBV28 and TRBJ2-6): DVKVTQSSRYLVKRTGEKVFLECVQDMDHENMFWYRQDPGLGLRLIYFSYDVKMKEKGDIPEGYSVSREKKERFSLILESASTNQTSMYLCASSLIQRSGANVLTFGAGSRLTVL.

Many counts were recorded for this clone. In nucleotides, the CDR3 is TGTGCCAGCAGTTTATCAGTAGTGGGGGGGCCCACCGGGGAGCTGTTTTTT. This sequence encodes CASSLSVVGGPTGELFF. The chain is built from TRBV27 and TRBJ2-2; the D gene is possibly TRBD2 (7 bases). The ends were cut back, 0 bases at V and 4 bases at J, with 15 bases in the middle. Per the germline V gene, CDR1 is MNHEY and CDR2 is SMNVEV (reference sequence). This CDR3 region has 17 residues.

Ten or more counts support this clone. CDR3 sequence: CASKRTPHPQETQYF. In DNA, the CDR3 is TGTGCCAGTAAAAGAACTCCCCACCCCCAAGAGACCCAGTACTTC. The J gene is TRBJ2-5, the V gene TRBV19, with D unresolved. CDR1 is LNHDA and CDR2 is SQIVND in the germline V gene (reference sequence). CDR3 length: 15 residues. The V gene lost 7 bases and the J gene lost 1 base, with 16 bases spanning the gap. The entire variable domain, with the rest obtained from reference TRBV19 and TRBJ2-5, is as follows: DGGITQSPKYLFRKEGQNVTLSCEQNLNHDAMYWYRQDPGQGLRLIYYSQIVNDFQKGDIAEGYSVSREKKESFPLTVTSAQKNPTAFYLCASKRTPHPQETQYFGPGTRLLVL.

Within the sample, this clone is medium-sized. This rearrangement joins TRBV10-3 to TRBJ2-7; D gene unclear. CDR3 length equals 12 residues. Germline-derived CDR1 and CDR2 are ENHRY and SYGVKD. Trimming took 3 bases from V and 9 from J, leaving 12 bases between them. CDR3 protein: CAISDGSTGQYF. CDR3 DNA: TGTGCCATCAGTGATGGTTCGACGGGGCAGTACTTC.

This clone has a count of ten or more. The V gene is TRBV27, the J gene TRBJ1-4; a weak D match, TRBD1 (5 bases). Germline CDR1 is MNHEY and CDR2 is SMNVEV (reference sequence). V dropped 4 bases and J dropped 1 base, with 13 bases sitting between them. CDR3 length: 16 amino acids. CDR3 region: CASSWRGSLTNEKLFF. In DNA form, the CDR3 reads TGTGCCAGCAGTTGGAGGGGATCTCTAACTAATGAAAAACTGTTTTTT. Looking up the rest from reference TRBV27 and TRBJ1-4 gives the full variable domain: EAQVTQNPRYLITVTGKKLTVTCSQNMNHEYMSWYRQDPGLGLRQIYYSMNVEVTDKGDVPEGYKVSRKEKRNFPLILESPSPNQTSLYFCASSWRGSLTNEKLFFGSGTQLSVL.

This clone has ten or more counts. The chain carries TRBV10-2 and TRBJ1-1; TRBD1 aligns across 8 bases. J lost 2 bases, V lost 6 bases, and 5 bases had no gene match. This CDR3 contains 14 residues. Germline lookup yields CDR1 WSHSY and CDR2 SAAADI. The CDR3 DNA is TGCGCCAGCAGGAGGGACAGGCTTAACACTGAAGCTTTCTTT. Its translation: CASRRDRLNTEAFF.

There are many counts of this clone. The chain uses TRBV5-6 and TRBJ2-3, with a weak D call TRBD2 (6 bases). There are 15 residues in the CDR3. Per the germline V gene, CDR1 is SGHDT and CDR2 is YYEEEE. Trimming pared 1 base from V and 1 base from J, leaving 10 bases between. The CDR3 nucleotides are TGTGCCAGCAGCTTGTATGGCGGGGGCACAGATACGCAGTATTTT. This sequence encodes CASSLYGGGTDTQYF.